Listed here is a single T cell receptor (beta chain). Its cognate antigen is unknown. This entry belongs to a study of Graves' ophthalmopathy and Graves' hyperthyroidism. General study points: The model flagged ophthalmopathy progression at 70% to 71% sensitivity and about 72% specificity.

Eligible hyperthyroidism cases comprised new diagnoses of under 2 months' duration in individuals aged 18 to 65. Additional autoimmune diseases, uncontrolled infections, pregnancy or lactation disqualified patients. The authors diagnosed from clinical symptoms, serum thyroxine, TRAb, thyroid ultrasound and orbital computed tomography. The CDR3 is 13 residues long. V dropped 6 bases and J dropped 4 bases, with 7 bases sitting between them. Germline loops: CDR1 MDHEN, CDR2 SYDVKM. From RNA, the CDR3 regions of TCR beta chains were amplified and sequenced. The library came from an HTBI-primed first-round RT-PCR and a second-round multiplex PCR. Each CDR3 protein gets one entry after TCRdb re-called the multiplex PCR reads with MiXCR. The table has some 1.1 million distinct CDR3 sequences, approximately 35% seen once.

This receptor was taken from an adult man with Graves' hyperthyroidism. The source material was peripheral blood or thyroid tissue (not recorded which). This sequence joins TRBV28 and TRBJ1-6; D remains ambiguous. CDR3 DNA: TGTGCCAGCAGCAACATTTATAATTCACCCCTCCACTTT. It translates to CASSNIYNSPLHF.